The clone carrying this T cell receptor beta chain was observed a handful of times. Antigen: not known. This CDR3 contains 13 residues. The V and J ends lost 4 bases and 6 bases, in that order; junction bases with no gene match: 5. Germline V gene lookup returns CDR1 SQVTM and CDR2 ANQGSEA. This record belongs to a study of spatial heterogeneity in lung cancer. On each TCR cDNA molecule, a unique molecular identifier was present. TCRdb re-analysed the 5' RACE reads in MiXCR, keeping a single row per CDR3 protein. Found here are approximately 40,000 distinct CDR3 sequences, approximately 5.2% of them singletons; the top ten hold roughly 26%. Findings and limits, study-wide: Resection blood, more than follow-up blood, showed ubiquitous expanded tumor TCRs.

As to time point: sample taken at primary tumor resection. Whole RNA came from tumor, nontumor lung or frozen PBMC and was sequenced without being sorted. Samples were donated by 72 untreated early-stage non-small cell lung cancer patients. This sequence was found in a female donor with early-stage non-small cell lung cancer. The rearrangement uses TRBV29-1 and TRBJ1-4; TRBD1 matches at 7 bases. The source material was PBMCs, sampled at surgery. CDR3 region: CSVGRDSYEKLFF. CDR3 bases: TGCAGCGTTGGCCGGGACAGTTATGAAAAACTGTTTTTT.